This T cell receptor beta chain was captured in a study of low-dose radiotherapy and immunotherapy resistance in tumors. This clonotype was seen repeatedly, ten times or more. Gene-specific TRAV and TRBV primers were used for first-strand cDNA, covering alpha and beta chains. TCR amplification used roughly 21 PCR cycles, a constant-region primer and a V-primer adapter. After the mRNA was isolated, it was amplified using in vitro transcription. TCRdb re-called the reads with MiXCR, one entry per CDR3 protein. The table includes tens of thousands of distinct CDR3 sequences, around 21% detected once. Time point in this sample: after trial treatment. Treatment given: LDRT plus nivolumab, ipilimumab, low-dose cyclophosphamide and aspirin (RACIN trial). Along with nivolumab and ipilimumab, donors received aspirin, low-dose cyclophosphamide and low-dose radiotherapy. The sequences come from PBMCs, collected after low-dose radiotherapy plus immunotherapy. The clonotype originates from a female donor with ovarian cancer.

The CDR3 coding sequence is TGTGCCAGCAGCGGGGGGGTGTGGAATGAGCAGTTCTTC. It is translated as CASSGGVWNEQFF. J is TRBJ2-1 and V is TRBV5-5, with 7 bases fitting TRBD2. The CDR3 is 13 amino acids. In germline, CDR1 is SGHKS, CDR2 YYEKEE (reference sequence). The J segment lost 7 bases and the V segment lost 4 bases, leaving 5 bases of the junction unmatched. The whole variable domain, remainder taken from reference TRBV5-5 and TRBJ2-1, is DAGVTQSPTHLIKTRGQQVTLRCSPISGHKSVSWYQQVLGQGPQFIFQYYEKEERGRGNFPDRFSARQFPNYSSELNVNALLLGDSALYLCASSGGVWNEQFFGPGTRLTVL.